This T cell receptor beta chain was profiled in a study of T-cell memory formation after mild COVID-19. Study overall: The study found TCR clusters largely donor specific.

After 5'RACE with constant-segment primers, TCR alpha and TCR beta cDNA libraries carrying sample barcodes and UMIs were obtained. From the 5' RACE reads, TCRdb called clonotypes with MiXCR, one entry per CDR3 protein. The data hold roughly 450,000 distinct CDR3 sequences, with 18% observed a single time. Overall study results and limits: There was a balanced CD4/CD8 profile in clones contracting day 15 to 85, and later expanders leaned CD4+. CM and EM subsets held most contracting CD4+ clones; EMRA held CD8+ ones.

Comments on this clonotype: Its target is not known.

The source is an adult woman who had mild COVID-19 (a few samples of this study predate the infection). Cell type and time point are not known. The specimen was PBMCs or a T cell subset sorted from them (not recorded which).

CDR3 DNA: TGTGCCAGCTCACCAATCGGGACAGGGGGCTATGGCTACACCTTC. It translates to CASSPIGTGGYGYTF. This chain links TRBV18 with TRBJ1-2, with TRBD1 matching 11 bases. The CDR3 has 15 residues. The V gene end was trimmed by 2 bases and the J gene end by 4 bases; junction bases not matched to a gene: 3. Germline V gives CDR1 KGHSH, CDR2 LQKENI.